This TCR beta chain stems from a study of shared clonotypes between healthy human individuals. In the study overall: The cohort had a couple of women and a few men, ages 18 to 49. Study-wide points: Shared clonotypes across all four donors exceeded non-shared ones in generation probability. It was observed that 4% to 6% of naive CD4 clonotypes were shared across several donors.

With respect to this clone: Its target is not known.

TCRdb keeps only in-frame clones here, not all; method: immunoSEQ multiplex PCR. This sample has about 95,000 clones, with less than 80% found just once. Healthy HIV-negative adults without recent acute infections or vaccinations served as donors. This CDR3 has 14 amino acids. The ends were cut back, 1 base at V and 0 bases at J, with 7 bases in the middle. Germline V lookup: CDR1 SGHAT, CDR2 FQNNGV. Sequenced sample: memory CD8+ T cells sorted from blood. The subset is: CD45RO+ cells pooled with CCR7-negative TemRA cells. The TCR sequence derives from a young man in good health. This chain uses TRBV11-2 with TRBJ2-7; unclear D gene. The CDR3 region has the DNA TGTGCCAGCAGCTTAGCCTCGGGCTCCTACGAGCAGTACTTC. It specifies CASSLASGSYEQYF.